Listed below are T cell receptor beta chains from one sample, sequenced in a study of T cells after posttransplantation cyclophosphamide. This table comes from immunoSEQ multiplex PCR, and its TCRdb copy is limited to in-frame clones, with some not included. Among roughly 11,000 clones listed, approximately 81% were seen once. This sample comprised PBMCs, obtained 367 days after allogeneic stem cell transplant with calcineurin inhibitor and methotrexate. These receptors came from a male patient in his thirties who received an allogeneic stem cell transplant from an unrelated donor, was CMV-positive, and had acute GVHD only. T cells may partly derive from the graft donor. CDR3s include the opening cysteine and the closing phenylalanine or tryptophan. Fields, in order: D gene, J gene, V gene, clone size, CDR3 DNA, CDR3 protein. The D gene is left open where the match is weak. A row's size may be missing; if present it is once, few, many or a size class.

-	TRBJ2-6	TRBV4-3	medium-sized	TGCGCCAGCAGCCAAGATCAAAAACTAACGAGCTCTGGGGCCAACGTCCTGACTTTC	CASSQDQKLTSSGANVLTF
-	TRBJ1-1	TRBV5-6	-	TGTGCCAGCAGCATGACAGGGAACACTGAAGCTTTCTTT	CASSMTGNTEAFF
TRBD1	TRBJ1-4	TRBV19	-	TGTGCCAGTGCCGGGACAGTTGCAACTAATGAAAAACTGTTTTTT	CASAGTVATNEKLFF
-	TRBJ1-1	TRBV4-1	few	TGCGCCAGCAGCCAAGTCCCTCCCGGGAGGAACACTGAAGCTTTCTTT	CASSQVPPGRNTEAFF
TRBD2	TRBJ2-3	TRBV7-8	-	TGTGCCAGCAGCTGGGGGGGGGACACAGATACGCAGTATTTT	CASSWGGDTDTQYF
-	TRBJ1-2	TRBV6-5	-	TGTGCCAGCAGTCAGCGGGACACCTATGGCTACACCTTC	CASSQRDTYGYTF
-	TRBJ2-3	TRBV4-1	-	TGCGCCAGCAGCCAAGGAAGCGGGTCACTCACAGATACGCAGTATTTT	CASSQGSGSLTDTQYF
TRBD1	TRBJ2-7	TRBV6-5	-	TGTGCCAGCAGCCGACAGGGTCTTGAAGAGCAGTACTTC	CASSRQGLEEQYF
TRBD1	TRBJ1-2	TRBV7-2	-	TGTGCCAGCAGCTACAGGGGGAACTATGGCTACACCTTC	CASSYRGNYGYTF
-	TRBJ2-1	TRBV4-1	-	TGCGCCAGCAGCCCCTCCTGGACTGGCTACAATGAGCAGTTCTTC	CASSPSWTGYNEQFF
-	TRBJ1-1	TRBV2	-	TGTGCCAGCACCTGGGGCGGGGATGAAGCTTTCTTT	CASTWGGDEAFF
-	TRBJ1-3	TRBV9	-	TGTGCCAGCAGCAACCGGGGTCCCTCTGGAAACACCATATATTTT	CASSNRGPSGNTIYF
TRBD1	TRBJ2-7	TRBV5-4	-	TGTGCCAGCAGCTTACAGGGGAGTGTGCAGTACTTC	CASSLQGSVQYF
-	TRBJ2-6	TRBV6-5	-	TGTGCCAGCAGTTACGGGCAGGCTGGGGCCAACGTCCTGACTTTC	CASSYGQAGANVLTF
-	TRBJ2-2	TRBV2	-	TGTGCCAGCCGGAGGGCCGGGGAGCTGTTTTTT	CASRRAGELFF
-	TRBJ2-1	TRBV2	-	TGTGCCAGAGGTAGAGCCGGGGCCTACAATGAGCAGTTCTTC	CARGRAGAYNEQFF
-	TRBJ1-5	TRBV6-6	-	TGTGCCAGCATGATACAGGGCGGTCAGCCCCAGCATTTT	CASMIQGGQPQHF
-	TRBJ1-2	TRBV19	-	TGTGCCAGTAGTCACACGATCTATGGCTACACCTTC	CASSHTIYGYTF
TRBD1	TRBJ2-7	TRBV2	once	TGTGCCAGCAGTGAGGGACAGGCCGCCTCCTACGAGCAGTACTTC	CASSEGQAASYEQYF
-	TRBJ2-7	TRBV6-5	-	TGTGCCAGCAGCGCCCCTGGCGGCGGCTACGAGCAGTACTTC	CASSAPGGGYEQYF
TRBD1	TRBJ1-4	TRBV4-1	once	TGCGCCAGCAGCCAGAGAGAGACGGACAGGGTTGAAAAACTGTTTTTT	CASSQRETDRVEKLFF
-	TRBJ2-7	TRBV6-1	once	TGTGCCAGCAGTTTGCGGGGCACCTACGAGCAGTACTTC	CASSLRGTYEQYF
-	TRBJ1-1	TRBV5-1	-	TGCGCCAGCAGCTTAGACTTCGGGAAATCTGAAGCTTTCTTT	CASSLDFGKSEAFF
-	TRBJ1-1	TRBV18	-	TGTGCCAGCTCACCACCGTCAACACAAGCTTTCTTT	CASSPPSTQAFF
TRBD1	TRBJ2-3	TRBV2	-	TGTGCCAGCAGTGGTTCGGACAGGGGTCTGCAGTATTTT	CASSGSDRGLQYF
-	TRBJ1-6	TRBV9	few	TGTGCCAGCAGTAGGAGGGCCAGCGATTCACCCCTCCACTTT	CASSRRASDSPLHF
TRBD1	TRBJ2-7	TRBV18	-	TGTGCCAGCTCACCACCGGGACAGCCCTACGAGCAGTACTTC	CASSPPGQPYEQYF
-	TRBJ2-5	TRBV5-1	-	TGCGCCAGCAGCTGGACGGGGCAAGAGACCCAGTACTTC	CASSWTGQETQYF
TRBD2	TRBJ2-5	TRBV6-1	-	TGTGCCAGCAGTCTACTAGCGGGAGGAGAGACCCAGTACTTC	CASSLLAGGETQYF
-	TRBJ1-6	TRBV7-7	-	TGTGCTAGCAGCGAGGGGGTGGGGTCACCCCTCCACTTT	CASSEGVGSPLHF
TRBD1	TRBJ2-5	TRBV5-1	-	TGCGCCAGCAGCATTACAGGGGGAGGTGAGACCCAGTACTTC	CASSITGGGETQYF
-	TRBJ2-7	TRBV6-1	once	TGTGCCAGCGTGGCCTTAACCAGCTCCTACGAGCAGTACTTC	CASVALTSSYEQYF
-	TRBJ1-1	TRBV13	-	TGTGCCAGCAGCTTGCTAGAAGCTTTCTTT	CASSLLEAFF
TRBD2	TRBJ2-3	TRBV15	-	TGTGCCACCTCCAGTCCGGTAGCGGGAGTTAGCACAGATACGCAGTATTTT	CATSSPVAGVSTDTQYF
-	TRBJ1-1	TRBV6-4	few	TGTGCCAGCAGTGAGGGCCTACCGAACACTGAAGCTTTCTTT	CASSEGLPNTEAFF
-	TRBJ1-5	TRBV15	-	TGTGCCACCAGCAGAGATTGGTTTGTAGTGGATGGGTCAGGAAGCAATCAGCCCCAGCATTTT	CATSRDWFVVDGSGSNQPQHF
-	TRBJ2-7	TRBV4-1	-	TGCGCCAGCAGCCCTAAGGGGCGGGGAGCAGTTTACGAGCAGTACTTC	CASSPKGRGAVYEQYF
TRBD1	TRBJ2-1	TRBV9	-	TGTGCCAGCAGCTTCGGACAGGGGCGCACGGATGAGCAGTTCTTC	CASSFGQGRTDEQFF
-	TRBJ1-1	TRBV6-5	-	TGTGCCAGCAGTTCCCCGACAGGAGCGGACACTGAAGCTTTCTTT	CASSSPTGADTEAFF
TRBD1	TRBJ2-1	TRBV13	-	TGTGCCAGCAGCTTGGTGGGACAGGGCTACAATGAGCAGTTCTTC	CASSLVGQGYNEQFF
-	TRBJ2-1	TRBV7-9	-	TGTGCCAGCAGCTTAGCGTTGAGTAAAGATAAGTTCTTC	CASSLALSKDKFF
-	TRBJ2-2	TRBV7-3	-	TGTGCCAGCAGCTTAAGGGGAGGTGGCACCGGGGAGCTGTTTTTT	CASSLRGGGTGELFF
TRBD1	TRBJ1-1	TRBV7-2	few	TGTGCCAGCAGCTTAAGGGGGCAGGTTTCGCCTGAAGCTTTCTTT	CASSLRGQVSPEAFF
TRBD2	TRBJ2-1	TRBV5-6	-	TGTGCCAGCAGCTTTGGCTCGACTAGCGGCTACAATGAGCAGTTCTTC	CASSFGSTSGYNEQFF
TRBD1	TRBJ2-7	TRBV2	-	TGTGCCAGCAGTCCCGGGACAGGTCCCTACGAGCAGTACTTC	CASSPGTGPYEQYF